This passage covers 23 T cell receptor beta chains from one sample sequenced in a study of radiotherapy plus CTLA-4 blockade in lung cancer. Data came from immunoSEQ multiplex PCR; TCRdb stores just in-frame clones and leaves some out. The table includes about 45,000 clones, roughly two thirds detected once. The sample consisted of peripheral blood, taken from a patient treated with radiotherapy plus ipilimumab. All receptors come from a human donor with non-small cell lung cancer who had a complete response to radiotherapy plus ipilimumab.

The chain recombines TRBV5-1 with TRBJ2-6; unclear D gene. This CDR3 contains 17 residues. The germline V gene encodes CDR1 SGHRS and CDR2 YFSETQ. The V end lost 0 bases, the J end lost 0 bases, and 10 bases lay between the germline ends. CDR3 in DNA: TGCGCCAGCAGCTTGGTTTCCCCTAGCTCTGGGGCCAACGTCCTGACTTTC. As protein: CASSLVSPSSGANVLTF.

The CDR3 loop is CASRWTVYSNQPQHF. In nucleotides, the CDR3 is TGTGCCAGCAGGTGGACAGTCTATAGCAATCAGCCCCAGCATTTT. The rearrangement joins TRBV28 to TRBJ1-5; TRBD1 might be the D (6 bases). CDR3 length: 15 amino acids. From germline, CDR1 is MDHEN and CDR2 SYDVKM. V shed 6 bases and J shed 0 bases, with 12 bases lying between them.

The gene calls are TRBV6-5 and TRBJ1-6; the match to TRBD1 covers 9 bases. Germline CDR1 is MNHEY and CDR2 is SVGAGI. The CDR3 spans 15 residues. Trimming at V came to 5 bases and at J to 4 bases, leaving 3 bases not matched to a gene. As DNA, the CDR3 is TGTGCCAGCAGTAGCGGGACAGGGTATAATTCACCCCTCCACTTT. Encoded protein: CASSSGTGYNSPLHF.

In DNA, the CDR3 is TGTGCCTGGTCCCTAACAGGGTACACCGGGGAGCTGTTTTTT. Translating it yields CAWSLTGYTGELFF. The rearrangement links TRBV30 to TRBJ2-2; D is perhaps TRBD1 (6 bases). The CDR3 is 14 residues long. Trimming took 5 bases from V and 3 from J, leaving 13 bases between them. Germline values: CDR1 GTSNPN, CDR2 SVGIG (reference sequence).

The V and J genes are TRBV25-1 and TRBJ1-3, with unresolved D. V lost 4 bases and J 0 bases, leaving 16 bases between the germline ends. This CDR3 region has 17 residues. The V gene's germline CDR1 is MGHDK and CDR2 SYGVNS. DNA for the CDR3: TGTGCCAGCAGTGCCCCTTGGAGGCTCCTCTCTGGAAACACCATATATTTT. Its protein is CASSAPWRLLSGNTIYF.

This clone was seen more than once but under ten times. CDR3 nucleotides: TGTGCCAGCAGCACCAGGACTAGCGGGAGTACCCATGAGCAGTTCTTC. It encodes CASSTRTSGSTHEQFF. This chain joins TRBV7-9 and TRBJ2-1; 13 bases line up with TRBD2. This CDR3 contains 16 residues. Germline V gives CDR1 SEHNR, CDR2 FQNEAQ (reference sequence). V lost 5 bases, J lost 8 bases, and 9 bases stayed unmatched.

This rearrangement joins TRBV9 to TRBJ2-5, with D possibly TRBD2 on 6 matching bases. V was trimmed by 4 bases and J by 0 bases, leaving 10 bases between them. The V gene's germline CDR1 is SGDLS and CDR2 YYNGEE. The CDR3 has 14 residues. The chain's CDR3 is CASSPRGNQETQYF. The CDR3 DNA follows: TGTGCCAGCAGCCCTCGGGGGAACCAAGAGACCCAGTACTTC.

The chain uses TRBV19 and TRBJ1-5; 9 bases align to TRBD1. The CDR3 has 16 residues. V shed 1 base, J shed 6 bases, and the junction held 7 bases outside the gene matches. Per germline, CDR1 LNHDA and CDR2 SQIVND (reference sequence). CDR3 in DNA: TGTGCCAGTAGTATAGTGTCAGGGACAGGGAGTCAGCCCCAGCATTTT. Translation: CASSIVSGTGSQPQHF. Variable domain in full (rest from reference TRBV19 and TRBJ1-5): DGGITQSPKYLFRKEGQNVTLSCEQNLNHDAMYWYRQDPGQGLRLIYYSQIVNDFQKGDIAEGYSVSREKKESFPLTVTSAQKNPTAFYLCASSIVSGTGSQPQHFGDGTRLSIL.

The chain employs TRBV30 and TRBJ2-1, with 7 bases matching TRBD2. With V trimmed by 3 bases and J by 2 bases, 10 bases remained unmatched. CDR3 size: 16 residues. Germline V gives CDR1 GTSNPN, CDR2 SVGIG (reference sequence). The CDR3 DNA follows: TGTGCCTGGAGCTCCGGCTCGGCGGGAGCCTACAATGAGCAGTTCTTC. It encodes CAWSSGSAGAYNEQFF.

This clone was counted only a few times. V is TRBV19 and J is TRBJ1-4; D may be TRBD1 (6 bases). The germline CDR1 and CDR2 sequences are LNHDA and SQIVND (reference sequence). This CDR3 is 14 amino acids long. The ends were cut back, 6 bases at V and 0 bases at J, with 8 bases in the middle. CDR3 in DNA: TGTGCCAGTAGGACAGGTGCAACTAATGAAAAACTGTTTTTT. Translation gives CASRTGATNEKLFF.

The gene calls are TRBV6-5 and TRBJ2-1; D perhaps matches TRBD1 (5 bases). The CDR3 loop spans 13 amino acids. V was shortened by 5 bases and J by 5 bases, with 10 bases between the two germline ends. CDR1 is MNHEY and CDR2 is SVGAGI in the germline V gene. The CDR3 DNA sequence: TGTGCCAGCAGTCCTACAGGTAACAATGAGCAGTTCTTC. This encodes CASSPTGNNEQFF.

The chain combines TRBV30 with TRBJ2-5; 7 nucleotides align to TRBD1. This CDR3 contains 13 residues. CDR1 is GTSNPN, CDR2 SVGIG, per germline (reference sequence). Trimming at V came to 0 bases and at J to 5 bases, leaving 3 bases not matched to a gene. Written as DNA, the CDR3 is TGTGCCTGGAGTGTGGGACAGTTGGAGACCCAGTACTTC. Translating it yields CAWSVGQLETQYF.

This chain links TRBV6-5 with TRBJ1-2; the match to TRBD1 covers 8 bases. The V segment lost 7 bases and the J segment 7 bases; nucleotides outside the gene matches: 14. CDR1 is MNHEY and CDR2 is SVGAGI in the germline V gene. This CDR3 is built from 15 residues. The CDR3, as DNA: TGTGCCAGCACGAACGCAGGGGGCGCGGTCGGTGGCTACACCTTC. Its translation: CASTNAGGAVGGYTF.

This sequence joins TRBV6-5 and TRBJ1-1, with a possible D match to TRBD1 (5 bases). V lost 0 bases to trimming and J lost 2 bases, with 7 bases between them. CDR1 and CDR2 from the germline V gene are MNHEY and SVGAGI. The CDR3 totals 14 residues. The CDR3 DNA follows: TGTGCCAGCAGTTACTCGGGGGGTAACACTGAAGCTTTCTTT. Its protein is CASSYSGGNTEAFF.

The V call is TRBV7-2, the J call TRBJ1-2; 7 bases map to TRBD1. V was clipped by 1 base and J by 6 bases; unmatched bases: 5. The CDR3 sequence is 14 residues long. The germline V gene has CDR1 SGHTA and CDR2 FQGNSA. The CDR3 region has the DNA TGTGCCAGCAGCTTAGGAGACAGGGTACATGGCTACACCTTC. This codes for CASSLGDRVHGYTF.

This clone is a singleton in its sample. The rearrangement joins TRBV27 to TRBJ1-1; D gene unclear. In germline, CDR1 is MNHEY, CDR2 SMNVEV (reference sequence). Trimming took off 3 bases at V and 1 base at J, with 6 bases between the two ends. This CDR3 has 13 residues. The CDR3 nucleotides read TGTGCCAGCAGTTTCGACACGAACACTGAAGCTTTCTTT. Translating it yields CASSFDTNTEAFF.

This chain connects TRBV4-1 to TRBJ2-5; possible D gene TRBD1, 5 bases. This CDR3 contains 16 residues. Germline lookup yields CDR1 MGHRA and CDR2 YSYEKL. V lost 5 bases and J 7 bases, leaving 23 bases between the germline ends. CDR3 coding DNA: TGCGCCAGCAGCGAACGCCGCCAAGGGGCCCACGCGACCCAGTACTTC. It translates to CASSERRQGAHATQYF.

J is TRBJ2-3 and V is TRBV9, with 9 bases fitting TRBD2. There are 15 residues in the CDR3. Losses at the gene ends were 0 bases for V and 4 bases for J; bases not matched to a gene: 3. In germline, CDR1 is SGDLS, CDR2 YYNGEE. The CDR3 nucleotides read TGTGCCAGCAGCGTAGGGGGCGGGAGGGCAGATACGCAGTATTTT. It codes for CASSVGGGRADTQYF.

V gene TRBV5-1 combines with J gene TRBJ1-2, with D possibly being TRBD1 (5 bases). CDR1 SGHRS and CDR2 YFSETQ come from the germline V gene. V was cut by 4 bases and J by 5 bases, with 30 bases left in between. CDR3 length equals 19 residues. The CDR3 nucleotides are TGCGCCAGCAGCCCGGGAGGGGAATCAGGGCCCGTCTGGGGTTATGGCTACACCTTC. This encodes CASSPGGESGPVWGYGYTF.

There are a few counts of this clone. The chain is built from TRBV7-2 and TRBJ1-5; D gene uncertain. The CDR3 runs to 14 residues. Germline lookup yields CDR1 SGHTA and CDR2 FQGNSA. The germline V and J ends were trimmed by 4 bases and 4 bases, with 11 bases remaining between them. CDR3 amino acids: CASSSPGWNQPQHF. For the CDR3, the DNA is TGTGCCAGCAGCTCCCCGGGGTGGAATCAGCCCCAGCATTTT.

This rearrangement joins TRBV2 to TRBJ2-7, with 7 bases lining up with TRBD2. The V and J ends lost 8 bases and 2 bases, in that order; junction bases with no gene match: 6. The CDR3 has 13 residues. In germline, CDR1 is SNHLY, CDR2 FYNNEI. CDR3 amino acids: CASSSGTTYEQYF. In nucleotides, the CDR3 is TGTGCCAGCTCAAGCGGGACCACCTACGAGCAGTACTTC.

A single count supports this clone. The CDR3 protein is CASSYTSDIRETQYF. As DNA, the CDR3 is TGTGCCAGCAGTTATACCTCGGACATACGTGAGACCCAGTACTTC. The chain joins TRBV6-5 to TRBJ2-5, with D possibly TRBD1 on 5 matching bases. CDR3 size: 15 residues. The germline gives CDR1 MNHEY, CDR2 SVGAGI. Trimming removed 3 bases at V and 5 bases at J, with 16 bases between.

The chain uses TRBV29-1 and TRBJ2-2; 9 positions agree with TRBD1. This CDR3 has 18 residues. CDR1 and CDR2 from the germline V gene are SQVTM and ANQGSEA. With V trimmed by 1 base and J by 0 bases, 9 bases remained unmatched. Here the CDR3 DNA reads TGCAGCGTTGAAGTAGGACAGGGGCCAAGAACGAACACCGGGGAGCTGTTTTTT. It specifies CSVEVGQGPRTNTGELFF.